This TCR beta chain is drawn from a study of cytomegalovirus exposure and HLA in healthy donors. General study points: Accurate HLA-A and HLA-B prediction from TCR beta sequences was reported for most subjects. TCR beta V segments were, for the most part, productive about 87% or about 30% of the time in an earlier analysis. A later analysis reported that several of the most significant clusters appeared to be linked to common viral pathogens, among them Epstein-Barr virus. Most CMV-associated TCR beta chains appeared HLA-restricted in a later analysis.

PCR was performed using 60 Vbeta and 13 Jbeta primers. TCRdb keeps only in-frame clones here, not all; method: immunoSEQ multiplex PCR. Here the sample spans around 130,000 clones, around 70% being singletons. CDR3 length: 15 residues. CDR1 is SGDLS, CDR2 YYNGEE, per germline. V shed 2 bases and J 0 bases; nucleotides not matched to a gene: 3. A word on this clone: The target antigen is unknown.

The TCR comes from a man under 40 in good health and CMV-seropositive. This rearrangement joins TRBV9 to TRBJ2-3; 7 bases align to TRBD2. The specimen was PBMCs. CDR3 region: CASSVTSESTDTQYF. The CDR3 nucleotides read TGTGCCAGCAGCGTCACTAGCGAAAGCACAGATACGCAGTATTTT.